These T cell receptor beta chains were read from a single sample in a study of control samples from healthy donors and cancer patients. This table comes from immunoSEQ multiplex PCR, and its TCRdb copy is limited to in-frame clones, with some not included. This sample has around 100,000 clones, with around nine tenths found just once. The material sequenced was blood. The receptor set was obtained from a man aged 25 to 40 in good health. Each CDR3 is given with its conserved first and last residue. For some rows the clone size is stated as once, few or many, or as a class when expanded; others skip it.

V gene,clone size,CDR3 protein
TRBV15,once,CATSRAGVYGYTF
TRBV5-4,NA,CASSLPSGSYNEQFF
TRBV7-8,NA,CASTFSPDGNEQFF
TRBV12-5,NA,CASGPSPVPAENTIYF
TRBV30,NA,CAWSVPGYGYTF
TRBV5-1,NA,CASSLAGGDYNSPLHF
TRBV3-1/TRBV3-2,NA,CASSQGPYEQFF
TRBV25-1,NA,CASSPHTRTDTQYF
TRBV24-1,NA,CATSDSWTSNTGELFF
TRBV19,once,CASTPAGGPVYEQFF
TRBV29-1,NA,CSVSAQDYGYTF
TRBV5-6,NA,CASSQDRRRGYTF